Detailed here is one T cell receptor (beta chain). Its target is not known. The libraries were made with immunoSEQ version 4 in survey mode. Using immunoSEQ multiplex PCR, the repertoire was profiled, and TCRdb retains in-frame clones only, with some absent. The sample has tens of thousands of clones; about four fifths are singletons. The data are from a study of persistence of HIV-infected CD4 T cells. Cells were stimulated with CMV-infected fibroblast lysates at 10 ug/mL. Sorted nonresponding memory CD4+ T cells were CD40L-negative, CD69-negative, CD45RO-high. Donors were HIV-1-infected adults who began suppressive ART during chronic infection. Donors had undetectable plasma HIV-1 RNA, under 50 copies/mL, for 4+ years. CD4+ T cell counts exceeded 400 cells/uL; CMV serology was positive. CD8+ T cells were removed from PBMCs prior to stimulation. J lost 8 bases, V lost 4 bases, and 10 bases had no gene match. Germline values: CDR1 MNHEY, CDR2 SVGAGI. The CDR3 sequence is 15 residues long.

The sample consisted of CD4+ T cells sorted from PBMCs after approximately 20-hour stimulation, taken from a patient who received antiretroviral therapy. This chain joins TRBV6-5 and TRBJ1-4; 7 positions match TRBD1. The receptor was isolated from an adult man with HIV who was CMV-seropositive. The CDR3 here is CASSSGTAYLEKLFF. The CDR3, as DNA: TGTGCCAGCAGTTCAGGGACAGCGTATTTGGAAAAACTGTTTTTT.